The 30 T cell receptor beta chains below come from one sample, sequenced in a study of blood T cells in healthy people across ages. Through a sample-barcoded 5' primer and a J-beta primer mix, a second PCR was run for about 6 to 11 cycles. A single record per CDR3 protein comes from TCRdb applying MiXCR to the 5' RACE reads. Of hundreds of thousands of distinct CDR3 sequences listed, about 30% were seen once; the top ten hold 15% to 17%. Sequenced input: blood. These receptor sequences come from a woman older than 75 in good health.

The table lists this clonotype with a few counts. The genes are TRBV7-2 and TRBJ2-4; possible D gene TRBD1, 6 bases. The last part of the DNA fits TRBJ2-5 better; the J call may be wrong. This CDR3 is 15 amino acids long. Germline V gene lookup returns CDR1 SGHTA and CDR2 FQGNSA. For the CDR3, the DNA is TGTGCCAGCAGCTTAGTTGGGACAACCCAAGAGACCCAGTACTTC. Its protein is CASSLVGTTQETQYF.

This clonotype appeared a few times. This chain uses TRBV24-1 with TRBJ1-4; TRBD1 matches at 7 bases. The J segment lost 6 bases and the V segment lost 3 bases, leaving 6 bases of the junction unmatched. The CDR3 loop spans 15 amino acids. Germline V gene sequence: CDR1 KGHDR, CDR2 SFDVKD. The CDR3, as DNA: TGTGCCACCAGTGATAAAGGGGGCTCGGATGAAAAACTGTTTTTT. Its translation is CATSDKGGSDEKLFF.

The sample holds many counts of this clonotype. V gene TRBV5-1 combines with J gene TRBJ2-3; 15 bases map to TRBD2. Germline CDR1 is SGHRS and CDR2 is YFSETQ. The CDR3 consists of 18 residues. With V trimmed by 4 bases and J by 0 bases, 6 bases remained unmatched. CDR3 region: CASSDGTSGGWSTDTQYF. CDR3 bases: TGCGCCAGCAGCGACGGGACTAGCGGGGGGTGGAGCACAGATACGCAGTATTTT.

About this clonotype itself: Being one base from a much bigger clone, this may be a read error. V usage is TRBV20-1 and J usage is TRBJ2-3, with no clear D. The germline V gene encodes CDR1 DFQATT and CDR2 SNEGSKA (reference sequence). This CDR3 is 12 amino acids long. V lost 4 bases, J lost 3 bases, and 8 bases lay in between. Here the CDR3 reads CSAKSGTDTQYF. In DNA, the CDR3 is TGCAGTGCTAAGTCCGGGACAGATACGCAGTATTTT.

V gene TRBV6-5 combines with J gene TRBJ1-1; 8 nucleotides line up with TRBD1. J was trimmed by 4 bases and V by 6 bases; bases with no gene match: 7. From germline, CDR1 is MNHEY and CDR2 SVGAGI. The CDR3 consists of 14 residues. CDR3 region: CASSHRGSATEAFF. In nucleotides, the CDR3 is TGTGCCAGCAGCCACAGGGGGTCGGCCACTGAAGCTTTCTTT.

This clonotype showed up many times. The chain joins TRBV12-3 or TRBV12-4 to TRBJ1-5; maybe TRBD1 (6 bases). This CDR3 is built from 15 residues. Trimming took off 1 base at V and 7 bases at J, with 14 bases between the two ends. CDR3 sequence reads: CASSLEAGERQPQHF. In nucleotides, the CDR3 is TGTGCCAGCAGTTTAGAGGCAGGGGAGCGACAGCCCCAGCATTTT.

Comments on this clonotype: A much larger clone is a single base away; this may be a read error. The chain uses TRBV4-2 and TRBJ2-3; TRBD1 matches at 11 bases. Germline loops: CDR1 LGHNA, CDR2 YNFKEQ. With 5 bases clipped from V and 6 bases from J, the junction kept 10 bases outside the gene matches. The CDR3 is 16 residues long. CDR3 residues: CASSSLLGTGGDTQYF. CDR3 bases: TGTGCCAGCAGCTCGTTGCTGGGGACAGGGGGGGATACGCAGTATTTT.

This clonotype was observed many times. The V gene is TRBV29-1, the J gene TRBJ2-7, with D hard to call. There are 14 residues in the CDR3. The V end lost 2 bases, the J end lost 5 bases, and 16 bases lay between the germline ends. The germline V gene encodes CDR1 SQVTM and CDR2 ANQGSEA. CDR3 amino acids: CSVEFGSNPHEQYF. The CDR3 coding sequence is TGCAGCGTTGAATTCGGCAGCAACCCTCACGAGCAGTACTTC.

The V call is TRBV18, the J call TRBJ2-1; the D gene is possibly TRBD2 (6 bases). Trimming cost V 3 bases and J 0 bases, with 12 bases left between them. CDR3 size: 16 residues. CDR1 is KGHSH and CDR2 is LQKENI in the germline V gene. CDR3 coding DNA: TGTGCCAGCTCACCGCCCCTAGCGACCTCCTACAATGAGCAGTTCTTC. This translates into CASSPPLATSYNEQFF.

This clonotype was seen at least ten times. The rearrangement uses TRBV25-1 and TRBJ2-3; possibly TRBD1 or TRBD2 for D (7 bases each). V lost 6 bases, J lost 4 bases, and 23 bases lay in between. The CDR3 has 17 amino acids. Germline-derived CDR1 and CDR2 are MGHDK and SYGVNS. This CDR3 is CASSPPRGGTGADTQYF. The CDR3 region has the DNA TGTGCCAGCAGCCCACCCAGGGGGGGGACTGGCGCAGATACGCAGTATTTT.

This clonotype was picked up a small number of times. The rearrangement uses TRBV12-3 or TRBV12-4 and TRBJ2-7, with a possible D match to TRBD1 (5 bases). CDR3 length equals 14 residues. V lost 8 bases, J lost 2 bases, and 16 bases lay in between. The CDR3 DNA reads TGTGCCAGCGGAATTGCTGGGGCCCCCTACGAGCAGTACTTC. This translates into CASGIAGAPYEQYF.

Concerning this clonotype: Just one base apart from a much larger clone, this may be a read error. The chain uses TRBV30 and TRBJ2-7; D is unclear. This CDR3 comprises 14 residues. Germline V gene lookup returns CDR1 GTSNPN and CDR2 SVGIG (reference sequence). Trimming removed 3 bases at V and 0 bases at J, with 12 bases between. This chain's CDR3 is CAWRETQSSYEQYF. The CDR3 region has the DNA TGTGCCTGGAGGGAAACGCAAAGCTCCTACGAGCAGTACTTC.

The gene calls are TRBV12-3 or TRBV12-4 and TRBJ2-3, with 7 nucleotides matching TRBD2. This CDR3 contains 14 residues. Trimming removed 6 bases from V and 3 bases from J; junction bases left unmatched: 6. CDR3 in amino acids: CASRSGAGTDTQYF. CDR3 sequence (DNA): TGTGCCAGCAGGAGCGGAGCGGGGACAGATACGCAGTATTTT.

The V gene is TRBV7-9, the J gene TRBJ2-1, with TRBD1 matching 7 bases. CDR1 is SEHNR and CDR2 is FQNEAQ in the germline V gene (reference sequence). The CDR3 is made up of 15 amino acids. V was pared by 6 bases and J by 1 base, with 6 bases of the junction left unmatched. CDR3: CASSPTGVSYNEQFF. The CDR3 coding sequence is TGTGCCAGCAGTCCTACAGGGGTATCCTACAATGAGCAGTTCTTC.

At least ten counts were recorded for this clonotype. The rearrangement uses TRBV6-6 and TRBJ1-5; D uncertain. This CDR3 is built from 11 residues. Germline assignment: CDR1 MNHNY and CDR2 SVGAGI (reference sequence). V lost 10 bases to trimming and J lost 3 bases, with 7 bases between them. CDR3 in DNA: TGTGCCACCTATTCCAATCAGCCCCAGCATTTT. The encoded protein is CATYSNQPQHF.

The CDR3 DNA reads as TGTGCCAGTAGTATAGGGGGGAACATTCAGTACTTC. Amino acids: CASSIGGNIQYF. The gene calls are TRBV19 and TRBJ2-4; D assignment may be TRBD1 or TRBD2 (5 bases each). Trimming took 1 base from V and 7 from J, leaving 5 bases between them. The CDR3 spans 12 residues. The germline CDR1 and CDR2 sequences are LNHDA and SQIVND (reference sequence).

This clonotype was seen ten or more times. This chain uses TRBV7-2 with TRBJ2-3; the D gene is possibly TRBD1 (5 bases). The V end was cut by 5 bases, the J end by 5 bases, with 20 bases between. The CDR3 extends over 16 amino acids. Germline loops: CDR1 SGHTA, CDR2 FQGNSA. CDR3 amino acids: CASSTGRRVRGDTQYF. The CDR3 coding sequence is TGTGCCAGCAGCACCGGACGGCGCGTAAGGGGAGATACGCAGTATTTT.

This CDR3 reads CASSSGRSGGYTF. The CDR3 DNA reads as TGTGCCAGCAGTTCGGGAAGATCGGGTGGCTACACCTTC. The genes are TRBV27 and TRBJ1-2; no firm D call. Germline CDR1 is MNHEY and CDR2 is SMNVEV (reference sequence). The CDR3 runs 13 residues. V gave up 4 bases and J gave up 7 bases, with 13 bases separating them.

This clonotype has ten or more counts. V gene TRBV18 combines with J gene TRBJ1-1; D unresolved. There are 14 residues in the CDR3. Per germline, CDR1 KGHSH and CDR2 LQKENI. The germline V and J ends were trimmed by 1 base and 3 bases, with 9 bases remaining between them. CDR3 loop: CASSPLSGDTEAFF. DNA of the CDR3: TGTGCCAGCTCACCACTTTCCGGGGACACTGAAGCTTTCTTT.

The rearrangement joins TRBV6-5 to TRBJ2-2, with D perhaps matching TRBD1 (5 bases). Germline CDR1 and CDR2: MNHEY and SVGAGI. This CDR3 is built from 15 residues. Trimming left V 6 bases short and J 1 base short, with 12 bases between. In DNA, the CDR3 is TGTGCCAGCAGCTCCGGACACAAGAACACCGGGGAGCTGTTTTTT. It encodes CASSSGHKNTGELFF.

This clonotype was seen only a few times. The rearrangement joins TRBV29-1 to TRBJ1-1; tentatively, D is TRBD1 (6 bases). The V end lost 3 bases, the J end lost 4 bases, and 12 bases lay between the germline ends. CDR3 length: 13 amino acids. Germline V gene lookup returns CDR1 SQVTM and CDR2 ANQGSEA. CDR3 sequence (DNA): TGCAGCGTTGAGGGGGGCATGGCCACTGAAGCTTTCTTT. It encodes CSVEGGMATEAFF.

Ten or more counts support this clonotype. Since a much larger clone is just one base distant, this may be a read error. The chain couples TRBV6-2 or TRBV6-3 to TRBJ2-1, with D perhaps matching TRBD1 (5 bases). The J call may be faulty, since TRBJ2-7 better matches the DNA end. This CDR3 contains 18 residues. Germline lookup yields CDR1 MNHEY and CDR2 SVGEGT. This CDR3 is CASSYILGQGVSYNEQYF. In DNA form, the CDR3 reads TGTGCCAGCAGTTATATCCTAGGGCAGGGTGTCTCCTACAATGAGCAGTACTTC.

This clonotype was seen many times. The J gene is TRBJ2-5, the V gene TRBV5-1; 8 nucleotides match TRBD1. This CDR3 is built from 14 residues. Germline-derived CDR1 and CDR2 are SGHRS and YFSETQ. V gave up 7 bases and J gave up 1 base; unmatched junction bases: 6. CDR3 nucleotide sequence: TGCGCCAGCCAACCGACAGGGGCCCAAGAGACCCAGTACTTC. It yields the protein CASQPTGAQETQYF.

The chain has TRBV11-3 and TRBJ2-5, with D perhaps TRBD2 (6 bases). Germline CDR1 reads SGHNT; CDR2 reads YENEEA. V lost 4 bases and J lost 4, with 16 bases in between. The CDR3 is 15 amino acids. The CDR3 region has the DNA TGTGCCAGCAGCTCCCTTGCGGGGCCGGGAGAGACCCAGTACTTC. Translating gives CASSSLAGPGETQYF.

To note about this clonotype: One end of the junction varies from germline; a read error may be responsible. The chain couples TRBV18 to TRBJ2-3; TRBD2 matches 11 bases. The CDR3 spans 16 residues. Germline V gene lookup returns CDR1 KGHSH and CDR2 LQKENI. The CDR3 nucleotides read TGTGCCAGCTCACCCCTAGCGGGGGGCCGCACAGATAGGCAGTATTTT. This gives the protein CASSPLAGGRTDRQYF.

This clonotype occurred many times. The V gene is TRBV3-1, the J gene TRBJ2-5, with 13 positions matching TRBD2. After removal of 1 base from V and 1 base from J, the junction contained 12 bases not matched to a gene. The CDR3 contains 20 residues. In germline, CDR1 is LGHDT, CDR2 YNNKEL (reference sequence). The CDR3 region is CASSQGRLAGGPPPQETQYF. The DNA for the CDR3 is TGTGCCAGCAGCCAAGGCCGACTAGCGGGGGGCCCCCCCCCCCAAGAGACCCAGTACTTC.

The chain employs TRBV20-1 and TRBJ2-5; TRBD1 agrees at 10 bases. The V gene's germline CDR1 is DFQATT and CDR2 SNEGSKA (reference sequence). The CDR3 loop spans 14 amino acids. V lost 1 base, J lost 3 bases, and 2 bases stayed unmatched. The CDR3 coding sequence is TGCAGTGCTAGAGTAGGGACAGGGGAAGAGACCCAGTACTTC. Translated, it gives CSARVGTGEETQYF.

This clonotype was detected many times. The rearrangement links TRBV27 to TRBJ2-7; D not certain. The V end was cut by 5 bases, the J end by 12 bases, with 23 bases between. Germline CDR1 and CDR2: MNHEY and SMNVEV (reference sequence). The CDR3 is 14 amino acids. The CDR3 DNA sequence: TGTGCCAGCAGTCCCAGCTCGGGCGTTGGGGAACCGTACTTC. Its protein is CASSPSSGVGEPYF.

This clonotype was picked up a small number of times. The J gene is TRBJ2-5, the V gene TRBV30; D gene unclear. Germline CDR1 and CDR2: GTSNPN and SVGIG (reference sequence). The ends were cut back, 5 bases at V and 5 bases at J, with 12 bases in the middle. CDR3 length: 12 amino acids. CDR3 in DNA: TGTGCCTGGGACAATCGGCTGGAGACCCAGTACTTC. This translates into CAWDNRLETQYF.

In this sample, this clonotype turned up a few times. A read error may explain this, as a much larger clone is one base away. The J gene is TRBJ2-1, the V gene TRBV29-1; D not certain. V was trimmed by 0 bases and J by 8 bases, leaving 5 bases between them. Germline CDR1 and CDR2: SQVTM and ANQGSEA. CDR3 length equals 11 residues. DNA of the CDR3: TGCAGCGTTGAAGATGGCCATGAGCAGTTCTTC. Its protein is CSVEDGHEQFF.